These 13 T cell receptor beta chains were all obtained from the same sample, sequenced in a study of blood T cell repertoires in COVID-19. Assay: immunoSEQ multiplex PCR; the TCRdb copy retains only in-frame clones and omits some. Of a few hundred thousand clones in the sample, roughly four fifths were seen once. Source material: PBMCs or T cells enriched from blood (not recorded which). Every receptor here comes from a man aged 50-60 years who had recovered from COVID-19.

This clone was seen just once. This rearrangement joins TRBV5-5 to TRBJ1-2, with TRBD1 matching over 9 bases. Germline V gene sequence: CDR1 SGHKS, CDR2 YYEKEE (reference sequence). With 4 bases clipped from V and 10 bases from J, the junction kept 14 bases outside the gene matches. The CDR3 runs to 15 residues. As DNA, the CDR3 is TGTGCCAGCAGCCCTATTACAGGGGGCTCGGATCTCTACACCTTC. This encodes CASSPITGGSDLYTF.

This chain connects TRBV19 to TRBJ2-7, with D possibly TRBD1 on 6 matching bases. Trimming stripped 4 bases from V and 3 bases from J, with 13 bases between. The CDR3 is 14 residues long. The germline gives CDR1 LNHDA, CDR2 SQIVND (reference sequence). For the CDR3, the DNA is TGTGCCAGTAGTAAGACAGGACTCGGCTACGAGCAGTACTTC. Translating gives CASSKTGLGYEQYF.

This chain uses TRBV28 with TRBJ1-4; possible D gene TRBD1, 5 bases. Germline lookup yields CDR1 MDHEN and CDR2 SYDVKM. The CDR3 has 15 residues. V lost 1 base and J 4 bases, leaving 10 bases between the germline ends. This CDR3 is CASSLSGGYNEKLFF. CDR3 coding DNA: TGTGCCAGCAGTTTATCGGGGGGGTATAATGAAAAACTGTTTTTT.

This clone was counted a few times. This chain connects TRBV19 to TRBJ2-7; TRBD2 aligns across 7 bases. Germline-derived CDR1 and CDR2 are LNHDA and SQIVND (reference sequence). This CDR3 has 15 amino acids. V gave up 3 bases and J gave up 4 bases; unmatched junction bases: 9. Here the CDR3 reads CASSMRGEGTYEQYF. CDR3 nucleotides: TGTGCCAGTAGTATGAGAGGGGAGGGCACGTACGAGCAGTACTTC.

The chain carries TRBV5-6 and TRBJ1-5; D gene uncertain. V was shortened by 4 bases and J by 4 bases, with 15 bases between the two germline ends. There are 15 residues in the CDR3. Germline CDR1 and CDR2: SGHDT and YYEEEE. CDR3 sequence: CASSVGVSPNQPQHF. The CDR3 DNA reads TGTGCCAGCAGCGTCGGGGTTAGTCCAAATCAGCCCCAGCATTTT.

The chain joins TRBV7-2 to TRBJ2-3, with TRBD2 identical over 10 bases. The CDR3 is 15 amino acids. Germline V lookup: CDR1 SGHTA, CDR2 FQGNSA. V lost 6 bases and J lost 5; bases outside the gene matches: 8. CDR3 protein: CASRPAGGRGDTQYF. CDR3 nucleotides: TGTGCCAGCAGACCAGCGGGAGGGCGAGGAGATACGCAGTATTTT.

The CDR3 DNA sequence: TGTGCCAGCAGCCAAACTACCTCCGCTGGTTTCGCCTACAATGAGCAGTTCTTC. Amino acid sequence: CASSQTTSAGFAYNEQFF. V is TRBV14 and J is TRBJ2-1; D unclear. The CDR3 runs to 18 residues. Germline CDR1 is SGHDN and CDR2 is FVKESK. V was trimmed by 2 bases and J by 2 bases, leaving 19 bases between them.

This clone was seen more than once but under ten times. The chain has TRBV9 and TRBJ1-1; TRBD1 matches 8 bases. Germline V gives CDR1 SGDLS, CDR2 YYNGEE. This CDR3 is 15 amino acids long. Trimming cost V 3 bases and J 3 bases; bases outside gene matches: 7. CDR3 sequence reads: CASSAGDRLDTEAFF. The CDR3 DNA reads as TGTGCCAGCAGCGCCGGGGACAGGTTGGACACTGAAGCTTTCTTT.

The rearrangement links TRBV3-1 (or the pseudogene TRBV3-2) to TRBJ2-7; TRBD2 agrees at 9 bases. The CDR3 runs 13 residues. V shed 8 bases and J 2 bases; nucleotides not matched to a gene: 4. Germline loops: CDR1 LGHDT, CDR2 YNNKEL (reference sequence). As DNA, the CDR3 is TGTGCCAGCCGCTTAGCGGGGGCCTACGAGCAGTACTTC. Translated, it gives CASRLAGAYEQYF.

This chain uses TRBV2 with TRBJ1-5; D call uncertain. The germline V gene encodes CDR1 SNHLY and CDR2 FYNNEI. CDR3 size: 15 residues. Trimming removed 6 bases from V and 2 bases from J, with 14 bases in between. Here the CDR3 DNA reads TGTGCCAGCAGCGACCGCGTGGGCCGCAATCAGCCCCAGCATTTT. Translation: CASSDRVGRNQPQHF.

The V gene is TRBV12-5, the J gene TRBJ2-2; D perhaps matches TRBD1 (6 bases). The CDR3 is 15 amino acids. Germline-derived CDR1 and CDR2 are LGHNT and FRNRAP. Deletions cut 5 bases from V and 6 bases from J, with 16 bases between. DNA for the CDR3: TGTGCTAGTGGTCTCCGGCAGGGGTTTGCCGGGGAGCTGTTTTTT. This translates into CASGLRQGFAGELFF. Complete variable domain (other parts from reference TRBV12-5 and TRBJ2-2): DARVTQTPRHKVTEMGQEVTMRCQPILGHNTVFWYRQTMMQGLELLAYFRNRAPLDDSGMPKDRFSAEMPDATLATLKIQPSEPRDSAVYFCASGLRQGFAGELFFGEGSRLTVL.

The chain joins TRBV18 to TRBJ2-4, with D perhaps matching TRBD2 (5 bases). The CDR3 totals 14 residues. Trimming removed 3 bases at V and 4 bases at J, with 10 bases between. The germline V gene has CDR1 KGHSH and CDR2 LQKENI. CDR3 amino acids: CASSPADLKNIQYF. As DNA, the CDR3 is TGTGCCAGCTCACCGGCGGACTTAAAAAACATTCAGTACTTC.

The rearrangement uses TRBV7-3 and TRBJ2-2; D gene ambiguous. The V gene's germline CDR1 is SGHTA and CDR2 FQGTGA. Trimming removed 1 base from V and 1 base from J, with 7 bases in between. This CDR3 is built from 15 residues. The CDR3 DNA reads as TGTGCCAGCAGCTTAAGCGGAGAGAACACCGGGGAGCTGTTTTTT. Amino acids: CASSLSGENTGELFF.